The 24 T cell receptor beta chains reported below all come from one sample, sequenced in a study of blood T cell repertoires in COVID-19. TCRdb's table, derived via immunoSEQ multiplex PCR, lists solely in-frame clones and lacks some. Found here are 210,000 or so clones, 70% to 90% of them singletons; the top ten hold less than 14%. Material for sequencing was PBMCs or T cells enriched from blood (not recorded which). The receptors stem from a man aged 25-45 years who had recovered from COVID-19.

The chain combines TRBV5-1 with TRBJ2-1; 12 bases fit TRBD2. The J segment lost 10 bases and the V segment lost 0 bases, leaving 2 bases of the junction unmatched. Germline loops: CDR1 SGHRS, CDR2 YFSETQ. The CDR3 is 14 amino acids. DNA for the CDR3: TGCGCCAGCAGCTTGGGGACTAGCGGGGTCGAGCAGTTCTTC. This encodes CASSLGTSGVEQFF.

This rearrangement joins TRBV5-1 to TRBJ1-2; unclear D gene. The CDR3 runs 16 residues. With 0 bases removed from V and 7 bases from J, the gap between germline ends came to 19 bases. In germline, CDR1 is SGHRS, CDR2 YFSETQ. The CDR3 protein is CASSLARTGTVGGYTF. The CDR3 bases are TGCGCCAGCAGCTTGGCCCGAACGGGAACTGTAGGTGGCTACACCTTC.

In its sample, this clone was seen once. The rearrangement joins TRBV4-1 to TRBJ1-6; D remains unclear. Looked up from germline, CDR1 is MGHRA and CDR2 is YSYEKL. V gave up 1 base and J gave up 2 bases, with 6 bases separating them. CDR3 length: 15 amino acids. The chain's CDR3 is CASSQGAAYNSPLHF. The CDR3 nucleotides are TGCGCCAGCAGCCAAGGGGCTGCCTATAATTCACCCCTCCACTTT.

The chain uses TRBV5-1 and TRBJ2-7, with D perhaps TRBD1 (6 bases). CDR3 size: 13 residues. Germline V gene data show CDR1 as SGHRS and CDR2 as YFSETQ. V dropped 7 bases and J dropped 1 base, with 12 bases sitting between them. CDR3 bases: TGCGCCAGCCGTCCACAGGGTTCCTACGAGCAGTACTTC. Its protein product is CASRPQGSYEQYF.

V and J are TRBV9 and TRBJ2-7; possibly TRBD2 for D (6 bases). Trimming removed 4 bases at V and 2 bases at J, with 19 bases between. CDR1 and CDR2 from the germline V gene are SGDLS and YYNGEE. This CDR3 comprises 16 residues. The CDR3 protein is CASSPFFGTSTYEQYF. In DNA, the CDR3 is TGTGCCAGCAGCCCCTTCTTTGGGACTTCTACCTACGAGCAGTACTTC.

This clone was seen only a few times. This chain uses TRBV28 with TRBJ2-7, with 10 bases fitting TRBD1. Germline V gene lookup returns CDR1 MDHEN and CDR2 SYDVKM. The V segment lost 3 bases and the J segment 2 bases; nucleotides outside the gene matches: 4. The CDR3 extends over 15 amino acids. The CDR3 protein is CASSLVTGGTYEQYF. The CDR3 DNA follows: TGTGCCAGCAGTTTGGTGACAGGGGGCACCTACGAGCAGTACTTC.

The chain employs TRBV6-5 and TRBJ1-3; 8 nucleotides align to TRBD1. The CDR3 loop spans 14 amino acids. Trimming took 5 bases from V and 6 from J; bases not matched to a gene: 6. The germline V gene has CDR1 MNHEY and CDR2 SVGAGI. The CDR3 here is CASSLGQGANTIYF. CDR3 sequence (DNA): TGTGCCAGCAGTCTCGGACAGGGCGCAAACACCATATATTTT.

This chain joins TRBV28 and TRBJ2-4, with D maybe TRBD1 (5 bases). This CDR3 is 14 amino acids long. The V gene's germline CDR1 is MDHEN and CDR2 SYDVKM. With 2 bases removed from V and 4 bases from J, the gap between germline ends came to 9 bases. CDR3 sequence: CASSLRQIKNIQYF. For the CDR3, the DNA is TGTGCCAGCAGTTTAAGACAGATTAAAAACATTCAGTACTTC.

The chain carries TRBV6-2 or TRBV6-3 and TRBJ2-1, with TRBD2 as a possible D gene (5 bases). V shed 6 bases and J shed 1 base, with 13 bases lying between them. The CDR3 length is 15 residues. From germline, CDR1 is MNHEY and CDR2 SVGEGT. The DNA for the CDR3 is TGTGCCAGCAGCACGTTAGCGTCTTCCTACAATGAGCAGTTCTTC. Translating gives CASSTLASSYNEQFF.

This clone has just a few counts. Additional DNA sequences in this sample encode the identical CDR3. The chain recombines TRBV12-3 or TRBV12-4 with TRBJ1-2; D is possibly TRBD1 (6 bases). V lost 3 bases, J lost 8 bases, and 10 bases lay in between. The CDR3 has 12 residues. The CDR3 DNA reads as TGTGCCAGCAGTTTGTCAAGGGGGGGCTACACCTTC. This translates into CASSLSRGGYTF.

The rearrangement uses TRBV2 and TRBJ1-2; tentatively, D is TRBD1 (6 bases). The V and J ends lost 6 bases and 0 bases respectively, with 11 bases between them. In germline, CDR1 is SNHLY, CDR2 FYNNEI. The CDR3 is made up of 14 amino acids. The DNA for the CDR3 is TGTGCCAGCAGCACTCAGGGGTCTAACTATGGCTACACCTTC. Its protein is CASSTQGSNYGYTF.

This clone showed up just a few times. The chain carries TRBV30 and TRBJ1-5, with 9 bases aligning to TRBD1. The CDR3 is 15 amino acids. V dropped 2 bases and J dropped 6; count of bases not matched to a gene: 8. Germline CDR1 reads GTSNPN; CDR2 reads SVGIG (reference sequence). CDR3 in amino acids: CAWSPGQGLLQPQHF. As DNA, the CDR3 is TGTGCCTGGAGTCCGGGACAGGGTTTGCTTCAGCCCCAGCATTTT.

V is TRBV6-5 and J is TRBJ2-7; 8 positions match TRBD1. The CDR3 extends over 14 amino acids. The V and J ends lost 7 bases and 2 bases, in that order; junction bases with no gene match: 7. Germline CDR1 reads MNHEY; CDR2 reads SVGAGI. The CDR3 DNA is TGTGCCAGCATCGAGGACAGGGACGCCTACGAGCAGTACTTC. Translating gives CASIEDRDAYEQYF.

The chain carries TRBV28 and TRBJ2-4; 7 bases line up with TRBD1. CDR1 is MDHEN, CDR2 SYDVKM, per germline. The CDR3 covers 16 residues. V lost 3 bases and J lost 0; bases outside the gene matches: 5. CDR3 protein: CASSFGQVLAKNIQYF. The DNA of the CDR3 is TGTGCCAGCAGTTTCGGACAGGTTCTAGCCAAAAACATTCAGTACTTC.

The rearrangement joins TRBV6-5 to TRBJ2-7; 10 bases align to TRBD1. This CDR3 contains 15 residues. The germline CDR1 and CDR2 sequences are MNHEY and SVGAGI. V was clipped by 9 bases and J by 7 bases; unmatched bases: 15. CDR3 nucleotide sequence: TGTGCCAGTTTAGCCGGGACAGGGGCTCAGGTTGAGCAGTACTTC. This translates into CASLAGTGAQVEQYF.

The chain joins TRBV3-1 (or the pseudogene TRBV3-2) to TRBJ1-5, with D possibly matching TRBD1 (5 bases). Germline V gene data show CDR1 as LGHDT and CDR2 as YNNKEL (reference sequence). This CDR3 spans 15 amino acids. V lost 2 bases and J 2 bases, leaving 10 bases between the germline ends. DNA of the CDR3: TGTGCCAGCAGCCAAACGGACACTCGCAATCAGCCCCAGCATTTT. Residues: CASSQTDTRNQPQHF.

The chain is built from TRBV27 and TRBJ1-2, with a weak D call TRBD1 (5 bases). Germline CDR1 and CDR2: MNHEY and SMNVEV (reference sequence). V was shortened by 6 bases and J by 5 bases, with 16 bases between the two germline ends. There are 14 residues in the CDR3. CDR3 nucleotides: TGTGCCAGCAGGCAGTCCTCCCGGGGGTATGGCTACACCTTC. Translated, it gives CASRQSSRGYGYTF.

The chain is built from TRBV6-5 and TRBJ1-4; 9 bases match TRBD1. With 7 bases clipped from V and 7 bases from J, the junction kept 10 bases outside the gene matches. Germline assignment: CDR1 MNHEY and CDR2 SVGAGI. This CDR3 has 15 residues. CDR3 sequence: CASNNGGQGGEKLFF. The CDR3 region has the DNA TGTGCCAGCAATAACGGGGGACAGGGTGGTGAAAAACTGTTTTTT.

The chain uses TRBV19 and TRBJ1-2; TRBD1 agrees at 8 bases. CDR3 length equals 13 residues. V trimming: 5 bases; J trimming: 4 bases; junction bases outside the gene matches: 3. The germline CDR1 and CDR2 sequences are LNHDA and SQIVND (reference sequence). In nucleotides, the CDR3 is TGTGCCAGTAGTCCTGGGACAGGCTATGGCTACACCTTC. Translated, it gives CASSPGTGYGYTF.

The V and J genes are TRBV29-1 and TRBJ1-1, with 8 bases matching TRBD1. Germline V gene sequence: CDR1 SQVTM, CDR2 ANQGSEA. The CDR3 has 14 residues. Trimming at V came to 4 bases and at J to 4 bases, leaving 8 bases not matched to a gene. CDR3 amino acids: CSVVRRQGSTEAFF. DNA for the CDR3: TGCAGCGTTGTGAGAAGACAGGGGTCCACTGAAGCTTTCTTT.

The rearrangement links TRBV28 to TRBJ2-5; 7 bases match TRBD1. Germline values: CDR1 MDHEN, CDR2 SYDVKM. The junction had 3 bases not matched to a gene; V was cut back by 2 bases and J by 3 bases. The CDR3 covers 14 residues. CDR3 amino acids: CASSLAGTEETQYF. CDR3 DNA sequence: TGTGCCAGCAGTTTAGCTGGGACAGAAGAGACCCAGTACTTC.

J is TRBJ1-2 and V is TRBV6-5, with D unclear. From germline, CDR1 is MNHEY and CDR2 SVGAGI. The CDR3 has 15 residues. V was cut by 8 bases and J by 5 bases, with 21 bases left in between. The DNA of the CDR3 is TGTGCCAGCCAAGCACAGATTGCCTCACAATATGGCTACACCTTC. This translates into CASQAQIASQYGYTF.

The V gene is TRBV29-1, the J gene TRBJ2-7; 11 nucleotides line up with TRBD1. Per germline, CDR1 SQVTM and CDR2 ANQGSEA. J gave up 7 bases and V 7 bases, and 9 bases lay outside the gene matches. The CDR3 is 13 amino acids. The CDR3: CSAPGQGAGEQYF. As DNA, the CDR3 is TGCAGCGCCCCCGGACAGGGGGCGGGGGAGCAGTACTTC.

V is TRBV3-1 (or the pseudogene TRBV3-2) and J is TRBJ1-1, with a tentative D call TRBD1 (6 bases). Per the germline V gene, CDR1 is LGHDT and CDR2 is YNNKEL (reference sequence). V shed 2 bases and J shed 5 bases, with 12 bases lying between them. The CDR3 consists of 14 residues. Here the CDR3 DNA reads TGTGCCAGCAGCCAACTTAACAGGGCAACTGAAGCTTTCTTT. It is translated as CASSQLNRATEAFF.